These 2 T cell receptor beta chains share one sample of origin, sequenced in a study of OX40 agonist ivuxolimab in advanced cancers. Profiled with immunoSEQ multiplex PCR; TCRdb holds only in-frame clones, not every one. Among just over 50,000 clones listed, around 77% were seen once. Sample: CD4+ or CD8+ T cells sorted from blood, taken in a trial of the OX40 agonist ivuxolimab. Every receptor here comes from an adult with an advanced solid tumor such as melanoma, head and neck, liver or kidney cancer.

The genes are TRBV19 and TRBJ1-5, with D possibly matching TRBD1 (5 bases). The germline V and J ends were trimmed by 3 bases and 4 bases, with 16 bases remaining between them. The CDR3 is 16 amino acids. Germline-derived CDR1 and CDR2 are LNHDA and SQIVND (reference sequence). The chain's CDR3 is CASSILRQTKNQPQHF. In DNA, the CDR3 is TGTGCCAGTAGTATCCTTCGACAGACAAAAAATCAGCCCCAGCATTTT.

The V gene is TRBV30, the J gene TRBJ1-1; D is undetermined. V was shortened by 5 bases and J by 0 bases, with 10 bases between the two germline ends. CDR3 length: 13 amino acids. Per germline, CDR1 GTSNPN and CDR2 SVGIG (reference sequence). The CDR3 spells CAWGRTVNTEAFF. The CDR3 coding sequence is TGTGCCTGGGGCCGAACAGTGAACACTGAAGCTTTCTTT.